The 18 T cell receptor beta chains in this list originate from one sample, sequenced in a study of shared clonotypes between healthy human individuals. Profiling relied on immunoSEQ multiplex PCR, and the TCRdb table lists in-frame clones only, not all of them. This table holds roughly 2,300,000 clones, just under 95% found once. Sequencing was performed on naive CD4+ T cells from PBMCs. Described subset: CD45RA+ positively selected. The receptors stem from a man between 18 and 35 years old in good health. Some clones in this sample may be carry-over from other donors' samples.

V gene TRBV18 combines with J gene TRBJ1-3; D call uncertain. The CDR3 extends over 13 amino acids. The ends were cut back, 5 bases at V and 2 bases at J, with 7 bases in the middle. The V gene's germline CDR1 is KGHSH and CDR2 LQKENI. This CDR3 reads CASSSVTGNTIYF. The DNA of the CDR3 is TGTGCCAGCTCATCAGTCACTGGAAACACCATATATTTT.

This clone was observed once. Distinct nucleotide sequences in the sample also encode this CDR3. This sequence joins TRBV5-1 and TRBJ2-7; D not resolved. CDR3 length equals 12 residues. V lost 1 base and J lost 4, with 6 bases in between. Germline V CDR1 and CDR2: SGHRS, YFSETQ. The CDR3 DNA is TGCGCCAGCAGCTTGAACCCGTACGAGCAGTACTTC. Amino acids: CASSLNPYEQYF. The whole variable domain, remainder taken from reference TRBV5-1 and TRBJ2-7, is KAGVTQTPRYLIKTRGQQVTLSCSPISGHRSVSWYQQTPGQGLQFLFEYFSETQRNKGNFPGRFSGRQFSNSRSEMNVSTLELGDSALYLCASSLNPYEQYFGPGTRLTVT.

The rearrangement uses TRBV4-1 and TRBJ2-5; TRBD2 matches 15 bases. J lost 2 bases, V lost 1 base, and 8 bases had no gene match. Looked up from germline, CDR1 is MGHRA and CDR2 is YSYEKL. CDR3 length equals 19 residues. Written as DNA, the CDR3 is TGCGCCAGCAGCCAAGTTAGGCTAGGACTAGCGGGAGGGCAAGAGACCCAGTACTTC. Its protein product is CASSQVRLGLAGGQETQYF.

V and J are TRBV2 and TRBJ2-1; the D gene is possibly TRBD2 (6 bases). This CDR3 has 17 residues. Looked up from germline, CDR1 is SNHLY and CDR2 is FYNNEI. V lost 2 bases and J lost 2, with 16 bases in between. CDR3 in amino acids: CASSEPPGAVTYNEQFF. The CDR3 bases are TGTGCCAGCAGTGAACCCCCGGGAGCAGTCACCTACAATGAGCAGTTCTTC.

This chain joins TRBV5-4 and TRBJ2-1, with D uncertain. V shed 3 bases and J shed 9 bases, with 10 bases lying between them. Germline-derived CDR1 and CDR2 are SGHNT and YYREEE (reference sequence). This CDR3 has 12 amino acids. CDR3 residues: CASSSHPSEQFF. The DNA of the CDR3 is TGTGCCAGCAGCTCCCACCCAAGTGAGCAGTTCTTC.

The chain links TRBV5-1 to TRBJ2-5; D gene uncertain. With 7 bases removed from V and 1 base from J, the gap between germline ends came to 11 bases. This CDR3 spans 13 amino acids. Germline V CDR1 and CDR2: SGHRS, YFSETQ. The CDR3 loop is CASSVQIQETQYF. The CDR3 bases are TGCGCCAGCTCCGTACAGATCCAAGAGACCCAGTACTTC. Full variable domain (remainder filled in from reference TRBV5-1 and TRBJ2-5): KAGVTQTPRYLIKTRGQQVTLSCSPISGHRSVSWYQQTPGQGLQFLFEYFSETQRNKGNFPGRFSGRQFSNSRSEMNVSTLELGDSALYLCASSVQIQETQYFGPGTRLLVL.

This chain connects TRBV5-4 to TRBJ2-2; TRBD1 might be the D (6 bases). This CDR3 comprises 15 residues. Germline values: CDR1 SGHNT, CDR2 YYREEE (reference sequence). Trimming cost V 0 bases and J 7 bases, with 13 bases left between them. CDR3 nucleotides: TGTGCCAGCAGCTTGGTAACAGGGTATAACGGGGAGCTGTTTTTT. Translated: CASSLVTGYNGELFF.

The chain is built from TRBV28 and TRBJ2-5; D is perhaps TRBD1 (5 bases). This CDR3 region has 12 residues. In germline, CDR1 is MDHEN, CDR2 SYDVKM. The germline V and J ends were trimmed by 11 bases and 5 bases, with 15 bases remaining between them. The DNA for the CDR3 is TGTGCCTGGGGCAGGGTAAGGGAGACCCAGTACTTC. Protein sequence: CAWGRVRETQYF.

The chain joins TRBV29-1 to TRBJ1-1; 12 nucleotides match TRBD1. CDR3 size: 15 residues. Germline lookup yields CDR1 SQVTM and CDR2 ANQGSEA. With V trimmed by 6 bases and J by 4 bases, 9 bases remained unmatched. Written as DNA, the CDR3 is TGCAGCGTCCCCAGGGACAGGGGGCTTTTCACTGAAGCTTTCTTT. Translation: CSVPRDRGLFTEAFF.

The DNA of the CDR3 is TGTGCCAGCAGCCCCAGGTTACAGGGTTCCCCCTACGAGCAGTACTTC. Protein product: CASSPRLQGSPYEQYF. The rearrangement joins TRBV7-6 to TRBJ2-7; a weak D match, TRBD1 (6 bases). Deletions cut 5 bases from V and 2 bases from J, with 19 bases between. Looked up from germline, CDR1 is SGHVS and CDR2 is FNYEAQ. The CDR3 has 16 amino acids.

This chain uses TRBV4-3 with TRBJ2-5; 13 bases are a match to TRBD2. This CDR3 has 16 amino acids. Germline V gene data show CDR1 as LGHNA and CDR2 as YSLEER. V shed 3 bases, J shed 5 bases, and the junction held 6 bases outside the gene matches. The CDR3 DNA follows: TGCGCCAGCAGCCAGGGTCTACTAGCGGGAGGGGAGACCCAGTACTTC. This codes for CASSQGLLAGGETQYF.

The V and J genes are TRBV10-3 and TRBJ2-7; 9 nucleotides agree with TRBD2. The CDR3 consists of 15 residues. From germline, CDR1 is ENHRY and CDR2 SYGVKD. Germline trimming cut 3 bases from V and 4 bases from J; bases unmatched to any gene: 7. The CDR3 bases are TGTGCCATCAGTGACGGGATAGCGGGAGTATACGAGCAGTACTTC. This sequence encodes CAISDGIAGVYEQYF.

This clone was counted a few times. V gene TRBV7-9 combines with J gene TRBJ2-1; 14 bases align to TRBD2. Per the germline V gene, CDR1 is SEHNR and CDR2 is FQNEAQ (reference sequence). The length of the CDR3 is 15 residues. Trimming at V came to 4 bases and at J to 7 bases, leaving 3 bases not matched to a gene. CDR3 amino acids: CASSWGTSGSNEQFF. The CDR3 nucleotides read TGTGCCAGCAGCTGGGGGACTAGCGGGAGTAATGAGCAGTTCTTC.

The V call is TRBV15, the J call TRBJ2-7, with a tentative D call TRBD2 (5 bases). Germline loops: CDR1 LNHNV, CDR2 YYDKDF (reference sequence). The germline V and J ends were trimmed by 1 base and 1 base, with 14 bases remaining between them. CDR3 size: 16 residues. CDR3 residues: CATSRGGPPGSYEQYF. CDR3 DNA sequence: TGTGCCACCAGCAGAGGTGGACCGCCGGGGTCCTACGAGCAGTACTTC.

This chain links TRBV6-6 with TRBJ1-1; 9 bases agree with TRBD1. This CDR3 is 14 amino acids long. Germline loops: CDR1 MNHNY, CDR2 SVGAGI (reference sequence). The V and J ends lost 0 bases and 5 bases, in that order; junction bases with no gene match: 1. CDR3 sequence: CASSYSGTGTEAFF. The DNA of the CDR3 is TGTGCCAGCAGTTACTCTGGGACAGGGACTGAAGCTTTCTTT.

CDR3 DNA sequence: TGTGCCAGTACCCGGGACGCGCAGGGAAAACTGTTTTTT. Translation: CASTRDAQGKLFF. The chain employs TRBV19 and TRBJ1-4; TRBD1 is a possible D gene (5 bases). CDR1 is LNHDA, CDR2 SQIVND, per germline (reference sequence). This CDR3 is built from 13 residues. The ends were cut back, 7 bases at V and 10 bases at J, with 16 bases in the middle.

The rearrangement links TRBV2 to TRBJ2-5; TRBD2 matches 9 bases. Germline V gene sequence: CDR1 SNHLY, CDR2 FYNNEI. The CDR3 is 16 amino acids. J was trimmed by 5 bases and V by 0 bases; bases with no gene match: 7. CDR3 in DNA: TGTGCCAGCAGTGAAGCTAGGCGGGAGGGCCGCGAGACCCAGTACTTC. Residues: CASSEARREGRETQYF.

This chain uses TRBV28 with TRBJ1-1, with D tentatively TRBD1 (6 bases). The CDR3 is 14 residues long. The germline V gene has CDR1 MDHEN and CDR2 SYDVKM. V lost 4 bases and J 6 bases, leaving 15 bases between the germline ends. CDR3 sequence (DNA): TGTGCCAGCAGTTCCGGACAGCGAGGGCCTGAAGCTTTCTTT. Its translation is CASSSGQRGPEAFF.